This TCR beta chain was profiled in a study of cytomegalovirus exposure and HLA in healthy donors. Study conclusions and caveats: Reportedly, HLA-A and HLA-B alleles of most subjects were accurately predicted from TCR beta. In the analysis, some V segments, TRBV6-2 and TRBV6-3 included, were excluded as indistinguishable. CMV serostatus was the sole immune exposure data available.

CDR3 length: 13 amino acids. The ends lost 8 bases at V and 8 bases at J; junction bases unmatched: 9. Germline V gene sequence: CDR1 SNHLY, CDR2 FYNNEI. Comment on this clone: Its antigen is unidentified.

It was with 60 Vbeta and 13 Jbeta primers that the PCR ran. The protocol was immunoSEQ multiplex PCR, while the TCRdb copy is restricted to in-frame clones and leaves out a portion. The sample carries some 150,000 clones, 77% recorded once. The chain has TRBV2 and TRBJ2-4; 7 bases are shared with TRBD1. The receptor comes from a male donor in good health and CMV-seronegative. The sequencing input was PBMCs. The DNA for the CDR3 is TGTGCCAGCCTGTCGGGACAGTTTGACATTCAGTACTTC. Its protein product is CASLSGQFDIQYF.